This TCR beta chain was retrieved from a study of Ad26.COV2.S vaccination and SARS-CoV-2 variants (dated by TCRdb to the early 2020s). For context, the study as a whole: Donors in the vaccine arm were drawn from COV1001, a multicentre, randomized, double-blind, placebo-controlled phase I-IIa trial testing Ad26.COV2.S in healthy adults. Ad26.COV2.S was administered intramuscularly at 5 x 10^10 or 1 x 10^11 viral particles, either as a single shot or as two shots given 56 days apart. The specificity and breadth of SARS-CoV-2-reactive T cell receptors after Ad26.COV2.S vaccination were assessed by TCRbeta repertoire sequencing. The TCR-sequenced set comprised around 30 samples: approximately 20 Ad26.COV2.S vaccine recipients, 5 placebo recipients and 8 SARS-CoV-2 convalescent individuals. Trial participants were randomized into five groups of five, in which low-dose or high-dose Ad26.COV2.S was given once or twice, or placebo was given on both occasions. Investigators remained blinded to trial group allocation during experiments and outcome assessment. What the work shows at the level of the full study, not this receptor alone: Ad26.COV2.S recipients had higher spike-specific TCR breadth than placebo recipients (P = 0.0014). Comparable non-spike TCR breadth was observed between vaccine and placebo recipients, consistent with only spike being contained in the vaccine. The authors noted that the TCR breadth and depth analyses may have underestimated total T cell responses. The study was not powered to compare responses between vaccine doses or regimens. Substantial breadth of spike-specific CD8+ and CD4+ T cell responses was reported after vaccination.

The treatment or condition label on this specimen signifies: about 20 received Ad26.COV2.S at low or high dose, single or two shots; 5 received placebo; per-sample allocation not given. Repertoires of vaccine and placebo recipients were sequenced from samples taken on day 63 after the first injection. Between 29 July and 7 August 2020, Cohort 1b enrolled 20 to 30 adults aged 18-55 years at one site in Boston, USA. Ad26.COV2.S was a replication-incompetent adenovirus type 26 vector expressing a prefusion-stabilized SARS-CoV-2 spike protein from the original Wuhan strain. The immunoSEQ Assay was used to sequence TCRbeta CDR3 regions. After extraction, genomic DNA underwent amplification by bias-controlled multiplex PCR, followed by high-throughput sequencing. The authors processed their data as follows. To quantify the absolute abundance of every unique TCRbeta CDR3 region, sequences were collapsed and filtered. T cell fraction was estimated by normalization of TCRbeta template counts to usable DNA, with usable DNA being measured through amplification of reference genes present in all nucleated cells. Repertoire TCRs were annotated as SARS-CoV-2-specific when V gene, CDR3 amino acid sequence and J gene were exactly matched to a known reactive TCR set. MIRA supplied the reference SARS-CoV-2 TCR set, which was filtered for enrichment in COVID-19-positive ImmuneCODE repertoires so that public or cross-reactive TCRs were removed. Using the MIRA antigens, annotated TCRs were further analysed by specific ORF or by position within an ORF. Breadth was defined as the number of annotated unique rearrangements divided by the total number of unique productive rearrangements, and depth was defined as the summed frequency of the annotated unique rearrangements. Group comparisons of TCR breadth used two-sided Wilcoxon rank-sum tests. In its TCRdb copy, this immuneACCESS table keeps in-frame sequences only and misses some clones. Where compared with another copy, unresolved V genes explain less than half of these, and the others have no known cause. V and J calls and clone size are those listed in that table; D and trimming were worked out from the DNA. In all, the sample holds 300,000 to 400,000 clones, and 90% of those were seen once. The ten largest account for 5.5% of the sample.

CDR1 is given as KGHSH and CDR2 as LQKENI, both from the germline V gene. The CDR3, from cysteine to phenylalanine, totals 15 residues. Only CDR3 DNA remains: 45 bases, in frame from the first base. Trimming removed 0 bases from V and 0 bases from J, leaving 8 bases between the germline ends. To note about this clone: Its antigen is still unknown. Base qualities were left out, and no much larger clone turns up one base away.

This receptor was obtained from a person aged 18 to 65 who received the Ad26.COV2.S COVID-19 vaccine or a placebo. This chain joins TRBV18 to TRBJ1-2; TRBD1 is a weak D gene call, 5 bases matching. The material sequenced was peripheral blood, taken in a trial of Ad26.COV2.S vaccine versus placebo. The sequenced DNA is TGTGCCAGCTCACCACCGGGGGAAGCTAACTATGGCTACACCTTC. It translates to CASSPPGEANYGYTF.